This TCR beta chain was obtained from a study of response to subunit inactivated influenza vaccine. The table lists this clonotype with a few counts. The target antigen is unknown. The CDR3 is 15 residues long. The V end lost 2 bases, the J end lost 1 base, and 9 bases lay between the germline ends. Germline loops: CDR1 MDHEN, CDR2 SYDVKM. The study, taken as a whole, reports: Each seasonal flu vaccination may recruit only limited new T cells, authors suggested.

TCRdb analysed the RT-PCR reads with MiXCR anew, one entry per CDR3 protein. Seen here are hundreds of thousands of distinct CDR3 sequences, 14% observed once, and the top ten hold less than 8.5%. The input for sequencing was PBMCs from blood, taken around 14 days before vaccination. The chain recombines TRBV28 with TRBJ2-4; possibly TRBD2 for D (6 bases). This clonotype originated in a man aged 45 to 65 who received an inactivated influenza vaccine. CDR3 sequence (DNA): TGTGCCAGCAGTTTAATGGCGGGGGCCAAAAACATTCAGTACTTC. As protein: CASSLMAGAKNIQYF.